The rows below give T cell receptor beta chains drawn from one sample of a study of CD8 T cells in Susac syndrome. TCRdb processed the immunoSEQ multiplex PCR reads anew with MiXCR; each CDR3 protein has one entry. Of under 250,000 distinct CDR3 sequences listed, about 94% are singletons. Sequenced sample: CD4+ T cells from PBMCs. These receptors originate from a human donor with Susac syndrome. Each CDR3 is given with its conserved first and last residue. The order of the fields is clone size, J gene, D gene, V gene, CDR3 DNA, CDR3 protein. The D gene is left open where the match is weak. Not every row has a clone size; where given, it reads once, few, many or a size class.

>-|TRBJ2-7|-|TRBV5-1
TGCGCCAGCAGCGTCAATACAGGAAACTCCTACGAGCAGTACTTC
CASSVNTGNSYEQYF
>-|TRBJ2-7|-|TRBV5-4
TGTGCCAGCAGCTTCCGGCCCAGGCAGTCCTACGAGCAGTACTTC
CASSFRPRQSYEQYF
>-|TRBJ1-1|-|TRBV6-6
TGTGCCAGCAGTCTCAAGTCGGGGACTGAAGCTTTCTTT
CASSLKSGTEAFF
>once|TRBJ1-6|TRBD1|TRBV7-7
TGTGCTAGCAGCCTGGACAGGCTAAATTCACCCCTCCACTTT
CASSLDRLNSPLHF
>-|TRBJ1-5|-|TRBV28
TGTGCCAGCAGCTCCGGGCGACCCCAGCATTTT
CASSSGRPQHF
>-|TRBJ1-1|-|TRBV28
TGTGCCAGCACCCCCCCCGGGGGTGTAACTGAAGCTTTCTTT
CASTPPGGVTEAFF
>-|TRBJ1-2|-|TRBV30
TGTGCCTGGACCGTGACAGGCCCAAACTATGGCTACACCTTC
CAWTVTGPNYGYTF
>-|TRBJ2-7|-|TRBV5-1
TGCGCCAGCAGCTTGGGGACAGAGCTCTCCTACGAGCAGTACTTC
CASSLGTELSYEQYF
>once|TRBJ1-1|-|TRBV25-1
TGTGCCAGCAGTGAAGAAGTAGAGACTGAAGCTTTCTTT
CASSEEVETEAFF
>few|TRBJ1-1|TRBD1|TRBV12-3/TRBV12-4
TGTGCCAGCAGTCCCGGACAGGGGGGGGGAGCTTTCTTT
CASSPGQGGGAFF
>once|TRBJ2-2|TRBD1|TRBV5-4
TGTGCCAGCAGCAACGACAGGGCCCGAAGCGGGGAGCTGTTTTTT
CASSNDRARSGELFF
>-|TRBJ1-1|TRBD1|TRBV5-1
TGCGCCAGCAGTCTCTCGACAGGGAACACTGAAACTTTCTTT
CASSLSTGNTETFF
>-|TRBJ2-2|-|TRBV9
TGTGCCAGCAGCGTACACGCTACCCCTGGGGAGCTGTTTTTT
CASSVHATPGELFF
>few|TRBJ2-2|-|TRBV9
TGTGCCAGCAGCGTAGACCCCCGGTCCGGGGAGCTGTTTTTT
CASSVDPRSGELFF
>-|TRBJ1-5|-|TRBV6-6
TGTGCCAGCAGGGGGAGGGGAGGTTGGGATCAGCCCCAGCATTTT
CASRGRGGWDQPQHF
>-|TRBJ1-1|-|TRBV19
TGTGCCAGTACGAGGGGGATGAACACTGAAGCTTTCTTT
CASTRGMNTEAFF
>-|TRBJ1-2|-|TRBV10-3
TGTGCCATCAGTGAGTCCGGCCCCACTAACTATGGCTACACCTTC
CAISESGPTNYGYTF
>-|TRBJ2-7|TRBD2|TRBV20-1
TGCAGTGCAGACCCGGGACTAGCAGGGGGGCTATACGAGCAGTACTTC
CSADPGLAGGLYEQYF
>-|TRBJ2-5|TRBD2|TRBV29-1
TGCAGCGTTGGGGACGGCGGGGGGGAAGAGACCCAGTACTTC
CSVGDGGGEETQYF
>-|TRBJ2-7|-|TRBV5-1
TGCGCCAGCAGCTTGACAGGCCTATCCTACGAGCAGTACTTC
CASSLTGLSYEQYF
>-|TRBJ1-2|TRBD1|TRBV25-1
TGTGCCAGCGGACCCTCAGGGGGTTCTGAAAATGGCTACACCTTC
CASGPSGGSENGYTF
>-|TRBJ2-7|-|TRBV5-6
TGTGCCAGCAGCGCCCTTTGGCAGTCCCCCGTTAACGAGCAGTACTTC
CASSALWQSPVNEQYF
>-|TRBJ1-4|-|TRBV4-3
TGCGCCAGCAGCCAAGGACAGTTAAATGAAAAACTGTTTTTT
CASSQGQLNEKLFF
>-|TRBJ1-2|-|TRBV4-3
TGCGCCAGCAGCCAAGATCCACCGGGAGACACCATCTTGGGCTATGGCTACACCTTC
CASSQDPPGDTILGYGYTF
>-|TRBJ2-5|-|TRBV9
TGTGCCAGCGGACGGGAAGGGGGCCAAGAGACCCAGTACTTC
CASGREGGQETQYF
>-|TRBJ1-5|-|TRBV12-3/TRBV12-4
TGTGCCAGCAGTTTGGAGATCAATCAGCCCCAGCATTTT
CASSLEINQPQHF
>-|TRBJ1-1|-|TRBV4-2
TGTGCCAGCAGCCAAACGGACCCGAACACTGAAGCTTTCTTT
CASSQTDPNTEAFF
>-|TRBJ2-2|-|TRBV15
TGTGCCACCAGCAGAGATATGGCCGGGGAGCTGTTTTTT
CATSRDMAGELFF
>-|TRBJ1-2|TRBD1|TRBV28
TGTGCCAGCAGTTCCCCGGCAGGGGGGGATGGCTACACCTTC
CASSSPAGGDGYTF